The 21 T cell receptor beta chains below all came from one sample that was sequenced in a study of T cell changes during pregnancy in multiple sclerosis. Sequenced by immunoSEQ multiplex PCR; TCRdb stores in-frame clones only, minus some. The sample contains tens of thousands of clones, approximately 94% of which appear only once. The sample consisted of CD4+ T cells from peripheral blood mononuclear cells, taken after pregnancy. These receptors were taken from a female donor with multiple sclerosis, enrolled in a pregnancy study.

The rearrangement uses TRBV11-2 and TRBJ1-2; TRBD1 might be the D (6 bases). With 5 bases removed from V and 4 bases from J, the gap between germline ends came to 14 bases. Germline V CDR1 and CDR2: SGHAT, FQNNGV. This CDR3 has 14 amino acids. CDR3 amino acids: CASSPNQGSYGYTF. For the CDR3, the DNA is TGTGCCAGCAGCCCAAATCAGGGGAGCTATGGCTACACCTTC.

The chain has TRBV2 and TRBJ2-5; D gene unclear. Germline assignment: CDR1 SNHLY and CDR2 FYNNEI. There are 16 residues in the CDR3. V was shortened by 0 bases and J by 3 bases, with 14 bases between the two germline ends. This CDR3 reads CASSEAIRRTEETQYF. CDR3 DNA: TGTGCCAGCAGTGAAGCCATCCGTAGAACCGAAGAGACCCAGTACTTC.

Turning to this clone: One junction end disagrees with the germline gene, perhaps due to a read error. The rearrangement joins TRBV7-7 to TRBJ1-1; D might be TRBD1 (5 bases). CDR3 length equals 13 residues. The germline V gene has CDR1 SSHAT and CDR2 FNYEAQ (reference sequence). CDR3 protein: CASSLAQGTEAFF. DNA for the CDR3: TGTGCTAGCAGCTTAGCGCAGGGCACTGAAGCTTTCTTT. Together with reference TRBV7-7 and TRBJ1-1, the CDR3 gives the full variable domain: GAGVSQSPRYKVTKRGQDVTLRCDPISSHATLYWYQQALGQGPEFLTYFNYEAQPDKSGLPSDRFSAERPEGSISTLTIQRTEQRDSAMYRCASSLAQGTEAFFGQGTRLTVV.

The chain combines TRBV29-1 with TRBJ2-7, with 8 positions matching TRBD1. Germline lookup yields CDR1 SQVTM and CDR2 ANQGSEA. V shed 6 bases, J shed 3 bases, and the junction held 7 bases outside the gene matches. This CDR3 contains 13 residues. CDR3 sequence reads: CSVRRGQDYEQYF. The DNA of the CDR3 is TGCAGCGTCCGGAGGGGACAGGACTACGAGCAGTACTTC.

The chain combines TRBV6-5 with TRBJ2-7, with 8 bases identical to TRBD2. The V and J ends lost 11 bases and 0 bases, in that order; junction bases with no gene match: 12. Germline loops: CDR1 MNHEY, CDR2 SVGAGI. This CDR3 has 15 amino acids. The CDR3 DNA follows: TGTGCCGCGGGATGGAGCGGGGGCGGCTCCTACGAGCAGTACTTC. Residues: CAAGWSGGGSYEQYF.

This clone appeared a single time. The gene calls are TRBV2 and TRBJ2-4, with a tentative D call TRBD2 (6 bases). Per the germline V gene, CDR1 is SNHLY and CDR2 is FYNNEI. CDR3 size: 15 residues. Trimming pared 4 bases from V and 0 bases from J, leaving 10 bases between. The CDR3 nucleotides read TGTGCCAGCAGTGGAGAGGGACTAGCCAAAAACATTCAGTACTTC. Residues: CASSGEGLAKNIQYF.

In the case of this clone: One junction end disagrees with the germline gene, perhaps due to a read error. V gene TRBV4-1 combines with J gene TRBJ2-1, with D unclear. The CDR3 consists of 11 residues. Per germline, CDR1 MGHRA and CDR2 YSYEKL. The chain's CDR3 is CASSHYDEQFF. The CDR3 bases are TGCGCCAGCAGCCACTACGATGAGCAGTTCTTC.

This rearrangement joins TRBV10-2 to TRBJ2-3; possible D gene TRBD2, 6 bases. V lost 0 bases, J lost 5 bases, and 18 bases lay in between. The CDR3 length is 17 residues. Germline V gene lookup returns CDR1 WSHSY and CDR2 SAAADI. This CDR3 reads CASSESVFIGGGDTQYF. The CDR3 DNA reads TGCGCCAGCAGTGAGTCCGTGTTTATCGGGGGAGGAGATACGCAGTATTTT.

This chain links TRBV7-2 with TRBJ2-5; 8 positions agree with TRBD1. Germline CDR1 and CDR2: SGHTA and FQGNSA. With 2 bases clipped from V and 3 bases from J, the junction kept 5 bases outside the gene matches. This CDR3 is 15 amino acids long. CDR3 loop: CASSLIPTGEETQYF. The CDR3 DNA reads TGTGCCAGCAGCTTAATACCGACAGGGGAAGAGACCCAGTACTTC. The variable domain in full, completed from reference TRBV7-2 and TRBJ2-5, reads GAGVSQSPSNKVTEKGKDVELRCDPISGHTALYWYRQSLGQGLEFLIYFQGNSAPDKSGLPSDRFSAERTGGSVSTLTIQRTQQEDSAVYLCASSLIPTGEETQYFGPGTRLLVL.

The chain is built from TRBV10-3 and TRBJ2-7; 10 nucleotides agree with TRBD2. CDR3 length equals 14 residues. The ends lost 5 bases at V and 1 base at J; junction bases unmatched: 2. CDR1 ENHRY and CDR2 SYGVKD come from the germline V gene. CDR3 loop: CAISKLAGSYEQYF. CDR3 coding DNA: TGTGCCATCAGTAAACTAGCGGGGTCCTACGAGCAGTACTTC.

The chain's CDR3 is CASSFVTGALHQPQHF. The DNA for the CDR3 is TGTGCCAGCAGTTTCGTCACAGGGGCTCTCCATCAGCCCCAGCATTTT. The J gene is TRBJ1-5, the V gene TRBV27; 7 bases are shared with TRBD1. The CDR3 has 16 amino acids. Unmatched junction bases numbered 10, after V lost 3 bases and J lost 5 bases. Germline CDR1 and CDR2: MNHEY and SMNVEV (reference sequence).

The CDR3, as DNA: TGTGCCAGCAGTGAATATCAGAAAGAGACCCAGTACTTC. Residues: CASSEYQKETQYF. This rearrangement joins TRBV6-1 to TRBJ2-5, with unresolved D. CDR3 length: 13 amino acids. Germline assignment: CDR1 MNHNS and CDR2 SASEGT. Between the trimmed V and J ends, which lost 2 bases and 3 bases, there was a span of 7 bases.

The rearrangement uses TRBV7-3 and TRBJ2-1; possible D gene TRBD2, 7 bases. Germline V lookup: CDR1 SGHTA, CDR2 FQGTGA. CDR3 length: 15 residues. Trimming shortened V by 4 bases and J by 5 bases, and 15 bases separated the two germline ends. CDR3 nucleotide sequence: TGTGCCAGCAGCTCCAGGCGGGGGCCTGACAATGAGCAGTTCTTC. This codes for CASSSRRGPDNEQFF.

The genes are TRBV6-1 and TRBJ1-1, with D tentatively TRBD1 (5 bases). The length of the CDR3 is 14 residues. V shed 3 bases and J shed 3 bases, with 11 bases lying between them. Germline V gene data show CDR1 as MNHNS and CDR2 as SASEGT. CDR3 DNA sequence: TGTGCCAGCAGTGAGAACAGGTTGGACACTGAAGCTTTCTTT. Translation gives CASSENRLDTEAFF.

CDR3 sequence: CASRSPDLTGEAFF. DNA for the CDR3: TGTGCAAGTCGCTCCCCGGATCTCACGGGTGAAGCTTTCTTT. The chain is built from TRBV12-2 and TRBJ1-1. TRBV12-2 is an annotated pseudogene. The CDR3 sequence is 14 residues long.

Concerning this clone itself: At one end the junction does not follow the germline gene, possibly because of a read error. V and J are TRBV7-2 and TRBJ2-7; D is unresolved. The CDR3 has 13 residues. Germline CDR1 reads SGHTA; CDR2 reads FQGNSA. The CDR3 is CASSRSISYEQYF. The DNA for the CDR3 is TGTGCCAGCAGCCGTAGTATTTCCTATGAGCAGTACTTC.

This chain uses TRBV29-1 with TRBJ1-2; 9 bases line up with TRBD1. V was clipped by 6 bases and J by 3 bases; unmatched bases: 5. CDR1 is SQVTM, CDR2 ANQGSEA, per germline. This CDR3 is built from 13 residues. The CDR3: CSVDGTGYYGYTF. The CDR3 coding sequence is TGCAGCGTCGACGGGACAGGGTACTATGGCTACACCTTC.

The rearrangement joins TRBV29-1 to TRBJ2-1; D may be TRBD2 (6 bases). In germline, CDR1 is SQVTM, CDR2 ANQGSEA. The V end was cut by 7 bases, the J end by 7 bases, with 11 bases between. CDR3 length: 11 amino acids. CDR3 DNA: TGCAGCGCCCTAGGGAGGAATGAGCAGTTCTTC. This translates into CSALGRNEQFF.

The CDR3 nucleotides read TGTGCCAGCAGTACGGACAGGGCTACAGATACGCAGTATTTT. Protein product: CASSTDRATDTQYF. The rearrangement links TRBV6-1 to TRBJ2-3; 8 bases align to TRBD1. V was pared by 5 bases and J by 3 bases, with 4 bases of the junction left unmatched. Germline V lookup: CDR1 MNHNS, CDR2 SASEGT. The CDR3 is 14 amino acids.

This rearrangement joins TRBV5-4 to TRBJ2-6; possible D gene TRBD1, 5 bases. The CDR3 length is 16 residues. V was cut by 4 bases and J by 0 bases, with 11 bases left in between. Germline CDR1 is SGHNT and CDR2 is YYREEE (reference sequence). The CDR3 DNA is TGTGCCAGCAGCAAAGGACACCTCTCTGGGGCCAACGTCCTGACTTTC. This gives the protein CASSKGHLSGANVLTF.

This clone was seen a few times. This chain connects TRBV19 to TRBJ1-2, with unresolved D. Germline V gene lookup returns CDR1 LNHDA and CDR2 SQIVND (reference sequence). The CDR3 runs 15 residues. V shed 7 bases and J shed 5 bases, with 20 bases lying between them. CDR3 in amino acids: CASTTPRRAGYGYTF. DNA of the CDR3: TGTGCCAGTACCACTCCCCGGCGAGCGGGGTATGGCTACACCTTC.